These 32 T cell receptor beta chains were sequenced from one sample in a study of blood T cell repertoires in COVID-19. TCRdb keeps only in-frame clones here, not all; method: immunoSEQ multiplex PCR. The table includes about 270,000 clones, approximately 85% detected once. Sequenced sample: peripheral blood. Source of these receptors: a woman in her 70s with acute or convalescent COVID-19.

V and J are TRBV5-4 and TRBJ2-1; tentative D call: TRBD1 (6 bases). The germline V gene encodes CDR1 SGHNT and CDR2 YYREEE (reference sequence). The CDR3 contains 12 residues. Trimming left V 4 bases short and J 9 bases short, with 11 bases between. The CDR3: CASSPDRSEQFF. Written as DNA, the CDR3 is TGTGCCAGCAGCCCGGACAGAAGTGAGCAGTTCTTC.

The rearrangement joins TRBV19 to TRBJ2-1; 12 bases match TRBD2. CDR1 and CDR2 (germline): LNHDA, SQIVND (reference sequence). CDR3 length equals 15 residues. After removal of 3 bases from V and 9 bases from J, the junction contained 6 bases not matched to a gene. The CDR3 sequence: CASSMLAGGISEQFF. The CDR3 DNA reads TGTGCCAGTAGTATGCTAGCGGGGGGGATCAGTGAGCAGTTCTTC.

The chain carries TRBV9 and TRBJ1-3, with TRBD1 matching 9 bases. Losses at the gene ends were 0 bases for V and 4 bases for J; bases not matched to a gene: 5. Germline V lookup: CDR1 SGDLS, CDR2 YYNGEE. The CDR3 runs 16 residues. The CDR3 DNA reads TGTGCCAGCAGCGTAGGGGACAGGGTAGTAGGAAACACCATATATTTT. Translated, it gives CASSVGDRVVGNTIYF.

The chain has TRBV5-4 and TRBJ1-2, with 7 bases fitting TRBD1. This CDR3 spans 13 amino acids. The germline gives CDR1 SGHNT, CDR2 YYREEE (reference sequence). V was clipped by 4 bases and J by 5 bases; unmatched bases: 5. For the CDR3, the DNA is TGTGCCAGCAGCAGGAAGGGGGCGTATGGCTACACCTTC. It yields the protein CASSRKGAYGYTF.

This rearrangement joins TRBV6-5 to TRBJ2-5; 7 bases are shared with TRBD2. Germline V gene lookup returns CDR1 MNHEY and CDR2 SVGAGI. This CDR3 has 14 amino acids. The V gene end was trimmed by 5 bases and the J gene end by 3 bases; junction bases not matched to a gene: 6. The CDR3: CASSPWGREETQYF. For the CDR3, the DNA is TGTGCCAGCAGTCCCTGGGGGAGGGAAGAGACCCAGTACTTC.

The V gene is TRBV5-1, the J gene TRBJ2-1; 11 positions match TRBD1. The ends lost 5 bases at V and 6 bases at J; junction bases unmatched: 10. Germline-derived CDR1 and CDR2 are SGHRS and YFSETQ. The CDR3 covers 16 residues. In DNA form, the CDR3 reads TGCGCCAGCAGTTTTACTCCGGGACAGGGGGGCAATGAGCAGTTCTTC. Protein sequence: CASSFTPGQGGNEQFF.

The chain has TRBV12-1 and TRBJ2-7; TRBD2 reflects the table's D call only, with no check against the DNA. TRBV12-1 is a pseudogene segment. This CDR3 has 12 amino acids. This chain's CDR3 is CASSRRPFKQYF. In nucleotides, the CDR3 is TGTGCCAGCAGCCGGAGACCCTTTAAGCAGTACTTC.

The rearrangement links TRBV11-2 to TRBJ2-6, with no clear D. With 6 bases removed from V and 1 base from J, the gap between germline ends came to 4 bases. This CDR3 is 13 amino acids long. CDR1 SGHAT and CDR2 FQNNGV come from the germline V gene. CDR3 nucleotides: TGTGCCAGCAGTCGTTCTGGGGCCAACGTCCTGACTTTC. This gives the protein CASSRSGANVLTF.

The rearrangement links TRBV19 to TRBJ2-7, with D possibly TRBD2 on 6 matching bases. The CDR3 spans 15 residues. Looked up from germline, CDR1 is LNHDA and CDR2 is SQIVND (reference sequence). V was cut by 7 bases and J by 7 bases, with 23 bases left in between. In DNA form, the CDR3 reads TGTGCCAGTACCGATCGGCCGCATGGAGGGGTGGAGCAGTACTTC. Its translation: CASTDRPHGGVEQYF.

V and J are TRBV7-2 and TRBJ2-5; D is possibly TRBD2 (5 bases). V was clipped by 5 bases and J by 7 bases, with 14 bases between them. In germline, CDR1 is SGHTA, CDR2 FQGNSA. The CDR3 length is 13 residues. The CDR3 protein is CASSVDGDGTQYF. The CDR3 DNA sequence: TGTGCCAGCAGCGTAGACGGGGATGGGACCCAGTACTTC.

This CDR3 is CASSGTGTYEQYF. The CDR3 nucleotides are TGTGCCAGCAGCGGGACAGGCACCTACGAGCAGTACTTC. V usage is TRBV28 and J usage is TRBJ2-7, with 8 nucleotides matching TRBD1. Germline trimming cut 6 bases from V and 2 bases from J; bases unmatched to any gene: 3. The CDR3 spans 13 residues. The germline V gene encodes CDR1 MDHEN and CDR2 SYDVKM.

This chain links TRBV10-3 with TRBJ2-1; TRBD2 agrees at 12 bases. CDR3 length: 16 residues. J lost 6 bases, V lost 4 bases, and 7 bases had no gene match. CDR1 and CDR2 from the germline V gene are ENHRY and SYGVKD. The CDR3 region has the DNA TGTGCCATCAGTGGAGCCGGGACTAGCGGGTCCAATGAGCAGTTCTTC. Amino acids: CAISGAGTSGSNEQFF.

V gene TRBV4-1 combines with J gene TRBJ2-1, with 7 bases fitting TRBD1. The germline CDR1 and CDR2 sequences are MGHRA and YSYEKL. V lost 5 bases, J lost 8 bases, and 6 bases stayed unmatched. The CDR3 runs 13 residues. CDR3 sequence: CASSYRGGYEQFF. The CDR3, as DNA: TGCGCCAGCAGCTATCGAGGGGGCTATGAGCAGTTCTTC.

CDR3 DNA sequence: TGCGCCAGCAGCTTGTACTATGGGGGCGCCAGCTCTGGAAACACCATATATTTT. Residues: CASSLYYGGASSGNTIYF. The V call is TRBV5-1, the J call TRBJ1-3, with D possibly TRBD1 on 6 matching bases. The V gene lost 1 base and the J gene lost 0 bases, with 17 bases spanning the gap. This CDR3 spans 18 amino acids. Germline CDR1 is SGHRS and CDR2 is YFSETQ.

CDR3 loop: CASSTQVDTEAFF. Written as DNA, the CDR3 is TGTGCCAGCAGCACACAGGTCGACACTGAAGCTTTCTTT. This chain links TRBV11-2 with TRBJ1-1; the D gene is possibly TRBD1 (5 bases). V was cut by 5 bases and J by 3 bases, with 10 bases left in between. The CDR3 totals 13 residues. Germline lookup yields CDR1 SGHAT and CDR2 FQNNGV.

This chain connects TRBV20-1 to TRBJ2-5, with D unresolved. Trimming removed 1 base from V and 4 bases from J, with 4 bases in between. Germline-derived CDR1 and CDR2 are DFQATT and SNEGSKA (reference sequence). The CDR3 is made up of 11 amino acids. The CDR3 bases are TGCAGTGCTAGAGCGGGAGAGACCCAGTACTTC. Protein: CSARAGETQYF.

The chain combines TRBV15 with TRBJ1-5, with D hard to call. V lost 0 bases to trimming and J lost 8 bases, with 14 bases between them. The germline V gene has CDR1 LNHNV and CDR2 YYDKDF (reference sequence). This CDR3 spans 15 amino acids. The CDR3 protein is CATSRDLGVGEPQHF. CDR3 bases: TGTGCCACCAGCAGAGATCTCGGGGTCGGAGAGCCCCAGCATTTT. The variable domain in full, with the rest retrieved from reference TRBV15 and TRBJ1-5, is DAMVIQNPRYQVTQFGKPVTLSCSQTLNHNVMYWYQQKSSQAPKLLFHYYDKDFNNEADTPDNFQSRRPNTSFCFLDIRSPGLGDTAMYLCATSRDLGVGEPQHFGDGTRLSIL.

The V and J genes are TRBV5-1 and TRBJ2-3; 8 bases match TRBD1. Looked up from germline, CDR1 is SGHRS and CDR2 is YFSETQ. CDR3 length: 15 residues. The junction had 3 bases not matched to a gene; V was cut back by 1 base and J by 2 bases. CDR3 in DNA: TGCGCCAGCAGCTTGTCGGACAGGGACACAGATACGCAGTATTTT. Residues: CASSLSDRDTDTQYF.

The chain has TRBV3-1 (or the pseudogene TRBV3-2) and TRBJ1-5; D gene uncertain. The CDR3 covers 14 residues. Trimming cost V 2 bases and J 4 bases, with 9 bases left between them. Per the germline V gene, CDR1 is LGHDT and CDR2 is YNNKEL (reference sequence). DNA for the CDR3: TGTGCCAGCAGCCAATCCGAGGCGAATCAGCCCCAGCATTTT. Protein product: CASSQSEANQPQHF.

The chain recombines TRBV2 with TRBJ2-5; 10 nucleotides match TRBD2. This CDR3 contains 15 residues. Germline trimming cut 7 bases from V and 5 bases from J; bases unmatched to any gene: 10. CDR1 and CDR2 (germline): SNHLY, FYNNEI. The CDR3 reads CASTPGLTSGETQYF. The DNA of the CDR3 is TGTGCCAGCACCCCAGGTTTGACTAGCGGGGAGACCCAGTACTTC.

V is TRBV30 and J is TRBJ1-3, with TRBD1 identical over 9 bases. Germline V gene data show CDR1 as GTSNPN and CDR2 as SVGIG (reference sequence). The V gene end was trimmed by 3 bases and the J gene end by 6 bases; junction bases not matched to a gene: 3. The CDR3 covers 13 residues. The CDR3 nucleotides are TGTGCCTGGAGGCGGACAGGGGTAAACACCATATATTTT. Its translation: CAWRRTGVNTIYF.

V is TRBV30 and J is TRBJ1-4; D is unresolved. V lost 5 bases and J 3 bases, leaving 13 bases between the germline ends. Germline V gene lookup returns CDR1 GTSNPN and CDR2 SVGIG (reference sequence). The CDR3 sequence is 14 residues long. The CDR3 DNA is TGTGCCTGGCGTGAGGGAGGTCCTAATGAAAAACTGTTTTTT. This encodes CAWREGGPNEKLFF.

This rearrangement joins TRBV9 to TRBJ2-3; D possibly corresponds to TRBD2 (5 bases). CDR1 and CDR2 (germline): SGDLS, YYNGEE. V was shortened by 2 bases and J by 7 bases, with 14 bases between the two germline ends. The CDR3 runs 14 residues. The CDR3 DNA follows: TGTGCCAGCAGCGTCCCCCCCTCGGGAAATACGCAGTATTTT. The encoded protein is CASSVPPSGNTQYF.

The chain recombines TRBV9 with TRBJ1-5, with 9 bases that match TRBD1. The CDR3 extends over 12 amino acids. V trimming: 7 bases; J trimming: 7 bases; junction bases outside the gene matches: 3. Germline CDR1 and CDR2: SGDLS and YYNGEE. The CDR3: CASGQGKQPQHF. Here the CDR3 DNA reads TGTGCCAGCGGACAGGGGAAGCAGCCCCAGCATTTT. Using reference TRBV9 and TRBJ1-5 for the parts outside the CDR3, the full variable domain is DSGVTQTPKHLITATGQRVTLRCSPRSGDLSVYWYQQSLDQGLQFLIQYYNGEERAKGNILERFSAQQFPDLHSELNLSSLELGDSALYFCASGQGKQPQHFGDGTRLSIL.

The rearrangement links TRBV7-3 to TRBJ1-1; the D gene is possibly TRBD1 (6 bases). This CDR3 is built from 13 residues. V lost 7 bases and J 0 bases, leaving 9 bases between the germline ends. Germline V gene sequence: CDR1 SGHTA, CDR2 FQGTGA. CDR3 nucleotide sequence: TGTGCCAGCAAAGGACAGTTGAACACTGAAGCTTTCTTT. Translation gives CASKGQLNTEAFF.

The CDR3 nucleotides are TGCGCCAGCAGCTTGGGTCAACGGGGGCAGTTCTTC. Residues: CASSLGQRGQFF. The J gene is TRBJ2-1, the V gene TRBV5-1; D might be TRBD2 (5 bases). The germline V gene has CDR1 SGHRS and CDR2 YFSETQ. Between the trimmed V and J ends, which lost 0 bases and 12 bases, there was a span of 10 bases. The CDR3 spans 12 residues.

V usage is TRBV29-1 and J usage is TRBJ1-5; 7 positions agree with TRBD1. This CDR3 has 13 residues. Germline CDR1 is SQVTM and CDR2 is ANQGSEA. The ends lost 6 bases at V and 3 bases at J; junction bases unmatched: 5. This chain's CDR3 is CSVNTGVNQPQHF. The CDR3 DNA sequence: TGCAGCGTGAATACAGGGGTCAATCAGCCCCAGCATTTT.

The chain is built from TRBV2 and TRBJ1-5; 9 nucleotides align to TRBD1. The ends lost 11 bases at V and 4 bases at J; junction bases unmatched: 6. The CDR3 covers 13 residues. CDR1 and CDR2 (germline): SNHLY, FYNNEI. For the CDR3, the DNA is TGTGCCGGGGGACAGGGACGTAATCAGCCCCAGCATTTT. Protein sequence: CAGGQGRNQPQHF. Together with reference TRBV2 and TRBJ1-5, the CDR3 gives the full variable domain: EPEVTQTPSHQVTQMGQEVILRCVPISNHLYFYWYRQILGQKVEFLVSFYNNEISEKSEIFDDQFSVERPDGSNFTLKIRSTKLEDSAMYFCAGGQGRNQPQHFGDGTRLSIL.

The chain recombines TRBV12-3 or TRBV12-4 with TRBJ2-1, with D maybe TRBD2 (6 bases). This CDR3 spans 12 amino acids. V shed 4 bases and J shed 7 bases, with 8 bases lying between them. The CDR3 is CASSYAGNEQFF. The CDR3, as DNA: TGTGCCAGCAGTTACGCGGGGAATGAGCAGTTCTTC.

This clone was found once. The chain is built from TRBV29-1 and TRBJ1-2; D is uncertain. The CDR3 is 12 amino acids. Germline CDR1 and CDR2: SQVTM and ANQGSEA. Trimming left V 0 bases short and J 6 bases short, with 8 bases between. The CDR3 spells CSVEEGFDGYTF. CDR3 nucleotides: TGCAGCGTTGAAGAGGGCTTCGATGGCTACACCTTC.

This clone is a singleton in its sample. In DNA form, the CDR3 reads TGCGCCAGCAGCTGGGGAAGCGGGGGGGCGAGAGGAGAGACCCAGTACTTC. This gives the protein CASSWGSGGARGETQYF. The gene calls are TRBV5-1 and TRBJ2-5; 10 nucleotides agree with TRBD2. V was clipped by 3 bases and J by 4 bases; unmatched bases: 12. Germline V gene data show CDR1 as SGHRS and CDR2 as YFSETQ. This CDR3 is 17 amino acids long.

The chain joins TRBV7-9 to TRBJ1-2; TRBD1 matches 7 bases. CDR3 size: 15 residues. The trim removed 4 bases at V and 4 bases at J, leaving 9 bases unmatched. In germline, CDR1 is SEHNR, CDR2 FQNEAQ (reference sequence). CDR3 sequence reads: CASSSGQNRVYGYTF. DNA of the CDR3: TGTGCCAGCAGCTCGGGACAGAATAGAGTCTATGGCTACACCTTC.